Listed below are T cell receptor beta chains from one sample, sequenced in a study of blood T cells in healthy people across ages. One entry per CDR3 protein, called by TCRdb with MiXCR from the 5' RACE reads. The sample consists of about 780,000 distinct CDR3 sequences, roughly 60% of them appearing once. The source material was blood. Every receptor here comes from a man aged 25 to 40 in good health. Both conserved end residues are part of each CDR3. A D gene is named only where the DNA matches it firmly. Clone size is shown for a subset of rows, as once, few, many or a class of expanded clone.

V	size	D	J	CDR3	DNA
TRBV29-1	.	TRBD1	TRBJ1-2	CSIEGDRAYGYTF	TGCAGCATCGAGGGGGACAGGGCCTATGGCTACACCTTC
TRBV9	.	TRBD2	TRBJ2-3	CDSSVGGSGGATDTQYF	TGTGACAGCAGCGTAGGGGGTAGCGGGGGGGCCACAGATACGCAGTATTTT
TRBV12-3/TRBV12-4	.	TRBD2	TRBJ2-7	CASSLAGSGDTYEQYF	TGTGCCAGCAGTTTAGCGGGTAGCGGGGACACCTACGAGCAGTACTTC
TRBV11-3	.	.	TRBJ2-7	CASSPRGGDRHEQYF	TGTGCCAGCAGCCCTCGGGGAGGAGATCGACACGAGCAGTACTTC
TRBV15	few	TRBD2	TRBJ2-5	CATSSVRGGQETQYF	TGTGCCACCAGCAGCGTACGGGGGGGGCAAGAGACCCAGTACTTC
TRBV6-2/TRBV6-3	few	TRBD1	TRBJ2-7	CASSYSTGQGRGSSYEQYF	TGTGCCAGCAGTTACTCGACGGGACAGGGAAGGGGTTCCTCCTACGAGCAGTACTTC
TRBV5-1	.	.	TRBJ2-3	CASSLTNTQYF	TGCGCCAGCAGCTTAACGAATACGCAGTATTTT
TRBV7-8	.	TRBD1	TRBJ2-7	CASSSPREPGQGISYEQYF	TGTGCCAGCAGCTCCCCTAGAGAGCCGGGACAGGGTATCTCCTACGAGCAGTACTTC
TRBV7-2	.	TRBD1	TRBJ1-2	CASSFTGQGSSYGYTF	TGTGCCAGCAGCTTTACCGGACAGGGCTCGTCCTATGGCTACACCTTC
TRBV5-1	.	.	TRBJ2-5	CASSDYAGQFGEQYF	TGCGCCAGCAGCGACTATGCGGGACAATTTGGGGAGCAGTACTTC
TRBV20-1	.	.	TRBJ2-7	CSARAGRGSYEQYF	TGCAGTGCTAGAGCCGGACGGGGCTCCTACGAGCAGTACTTC
TRBV30	.	.	TRBJ2-1	CAWSVPFGEQFF	TGTGCCTGGAGTGTTCCCTTTGGTGAGCAGTTCTTC
TRBV12-3/TRBV12-4	.	TRBD2	TRBJ2-3	CASSPGTSGGAGDAQYF	TGTGCCAGCAGCCCTGGGACTAGCGGGGGGGCCGGAGATGCGCAGTATTTT
TRBV28	.	.	TRBJ2-3	CASTGKGKDTQYF	TGTGCCAGCACTGGGAAGGGAAAAGATACGCAGTATTTT
TRBV20-1	.	.	TRBJ1-2	CSARFDGTNYGYTF	TGCAGTGCTAGATTTGACGGTACTAACTATGGCTACACCTTC
TRBV20-1	.	.	TRBJ2-4	CSARDEAAFQEAQYF	TGCAGTGCTAGAGATGAGGCGGCATTTCAAGAGGCCCAGTACTTC
TRBV2	.	TRBD2	TRBJ2-1	CASSGEETQFF	TGTGCCAGTAGCGGGGAAGAGACCCAGTTCTTC
TRBV5-1	.	TRBD1	TRBJ2-4	CASSLGGLGGDIQYF	TGCGCCAGCAGCTTGGGAGGTTTAGGGGGCGACATTCAGTACTTC
TRBV29-1	few	TRBD1	TRBJ2-3	CSTHEDRELDTQYF	TGCAGTACACACGAGGACAGGGAACTCGATACGCAGTATTTT
TRBV9	.	.	TRBJ1-2	CASSSSLRYTF	TGTGCCAGCAGCTCCAGCCTTCGCTACACCTTC
TRBV6-2/TRBV6-3	.	TRBD2	TRBJ2-1	CASSPRGGRNEQFF	TGTGCCAGCAGTCCGCGGGGGGGCCGAAATGAGCAGTTCTTC
TRBV25-1	.	.	TRBJ2-1	CASSGQNNERFF	TGTGCCAGCAGTGGGCAGAACAATGAGCGGTTCTTC
TRBV18	once	.	TRBJ1-5	CASSPPAGGGSNQPQHF	TGTGCCAGCTCACCACCGGCAGGCGGCGGGAGCAATCAGCCCCAGCATTTT
TRBV27	few	TRBD1	TRBJ1-4	CASRTGGDEKLFF	TGTGCCAGCAGGACAGGGGGAGATGAAAAACTGTTTTTT
TRBV9	few	TRBD1	TRBJ1-6	CASSANRGPYNSPLHF	TGTGCCAGCAGCGCTAACAGGGGACCCTATAATTCACCCCTCCACTTT
TRBV14	once	.	TRBJ1-1	CASSQELRVNTEAFF	TGTGCCAGCAGCCAAGAACTGAGGGTGAACACTGAAGCTTTCTTT
TRBV6-5	.	.	TRBJ2-2	CASNRGTGEPFF	TGTGCCAGCAACCGGGGCACCGGGGAGCCGTTTTTT
TRBV14	.	TRBD1	TRBJ2-3	CASSYLGQGTTDTQYF	TGTGCCAGCAGCTACCTAGGACAGGGGACCACAGATACGCAGTATTTT
TRBV20-1	.	.	TRBJ2-3	CSARDGAGVVDTQYF	TGCAGTGCTAGAGATGGGGCAGGGGTGGTAGATACGCAGTATTTT
TRBV7-9	.	TRBD2	TRBJ2-7	CASSLRRGDSFFSYEQYF	TGTGCCAGCAGCTTGCGGCGGGGGGATAGTTTCTTCTCCTACGAGCAGTACTTC
TRBV4-2	few	.	TRBJ2-3	CASSLRLESTDTQYF	TGTGCCAGCAGCCTGCGACTAGAAAGCACAGATACGCAGTATTTT
TRBV4-2	once	.	TRBJ2-3	CASSQDMGFGDTQYF	TGTGCCAGCAGCCAAGATATGGGGTTTGGGGATACGCAGTATTTT
TRBV15	.	TRBD1	TRBJ1-5	CATSARTGAYNQPQHF	TGTGCCACCAGCGCTCGTACAGGGGCCTATAATCAGCCCCAGCATTTT
TRBV4-2	.	.	TRBJ1-4	CASSQGGGEGKLFF	TGTGCCAGCAGCCAAGGGGGGGGCGAGGGAAAACTGTTTTTT
TRBV7-2	.	.	TRBJ1-2	CTSSLAQGGAGYGYTF	TGTACCAGCAGCTTAGCGCAAGGGGGGGCAGGATATGGCTACACCTTC
TRBV6-2/TRBV6-3	.	.	TRBJ2-3	CASRFPGDTQYF	TGTGCCAGCAGATTCCCCGGGGATACGCAGTATTTT
TRBV4-2	once	.	TRBJ2-5	CASSLPAGSEDEQYF	TGTGCCAGCAGCCTCCCGGCGGGGAGCGAAGATGAGCAGTACTTC
TRBV15	few	.	TRBJ2-7	CATSRGAHYEQYF	TGTGCCACCAGCAGAGGAGCGCACTACGAGCAGTACTTC
TRBV7-2	.	.	TRBJ2-1	CASSPRRDEQFF	TGTGCCAGCAGCCCCCGTCGCGATGAGCAGTTCTTC
TRBV25-1	.	TRBD1	TRBJ1-5	CASSEYKGTGGFHSNQPQHF	TGTGCCAGCAGTGAATATAAAGGGACAGGGGGTTTCCATAGCAATCAGCCCCAGCATTTT
TRBV4-3	.	TRBD2	TRBJ2-3	CASSHTSAHTDTQYF	TGCGCCAGCAGCCATACTAGCGCTCACACAGATACGCAGTATTTT
TRBV29-1	few	TRBD1	TRBJ1-4	CSVGDSNEKLFF	TGCAGCGTTGGGGACAGTAATGAAAAACTGTTTTTT
TRBV5-5	few	TRBD1	TRBJ2-1	CASSSTGGAYNEQFF	TGTGCCAGTAGCTCTACAGGGGGCGCGTACAATGAGCAGTTCTTC
TRBV6-5	.	.	TRBJ2-6	CASSYLVGRQISGANVLTF	TGTGCCAGCAGTTACTTAGTGGGTAGACAGATCTCTGGGGCCAACGTCCTGACTTTC
TRBV20-1	.	.	TRBJ1-1	CSARALFMNTEAFF	TGCAGTGCTAGAGCCCTATTCATGAACACTGAAGCTTTCTTT
TRBV29-1	.	TRBD2	TRBJ2-5	CSVDASGGGETQYF	TGCAGCGTTGATGCTAGCGGGGGCGGGGAGACCCAGTACTTC
TRBV27	.	TRBD2	TRBJ2-5	CASSRTSGGRETQYF	TGTGCCAGCAGTCGAACTAGCGGGGGACGGGAGACCCAGTACTTC
TRBV4-2	few	.	TRBJ1-2	CASSQGFGQTAGRIYGYTF	TGTGCCAGCAGCCAAGGATTCGGGCAGACCGCCGGGAGAATATATGGCTACACCTTC
TRBV12-3/TRBV12-4	once	.	TRBJ2-2	CASSLNGVTGELFF	TGTGCCAGCAGTTTAAACGGGGTCACCGGGGAGCTGTTTTTT
TRBV20-1	few	.	TRBJ1-2	CSATEQLNYGYTF	TGCAGTGCTACCGAACAGCTTAACTATGGCTACACCTTC
TRBV7-2	.	TRBD2	TRBJ2-1	CASSYILAGERGNEQFF	TGTGCCAGCAGCTACATCCTAGCGGGAGAGAGGGGCAATGAGCAGTTCTTC
TRBV6-2/TRBV6-3	.	TRBD1	TRBJ2-4	CASSYSPGTGSFGKNIQYF	TGTGCCAGCAGTTATTCTCCCGGGACAGGGAGCTTTGGCAAAAACATTCAGTACTTC
TRBV7-9	few	.	TRBJ1-2	CASSLDQGRNGYTF	TGTGCCAGCAGCTTAGACCAGGGAAGGAATGGCTACACCTTC
TRBV4-2	.	.	TRBJ2-5	CASSHDPGETETQYF	TGTGCCAGCAGCCATGACCCGGGGGAGACGGAGACCCAGTACTTC
TRBV12-3/TRBV12-4	.	.	TRBJ2-5	CACRRSQESGTQYF	TGTGCCTGCAGGCGCAGTCAGGAATCGGGGACCCAGTACTTC
TRBV6-2/TRBV6-3	.	.	TRBJ2-3	CASSYFAGGTDTQYF	TGTGCCAGCAGTTACTTCGCCGGGGGAACAGATACGCAGTATTTT
TRBV27	.	.	TRBJ2-1	CASSPLGETQFF	TGTGCCAGCAGTCCTCTTGGGGAGACCCAGTTCTTC
TRBV20-1	few	TRBD1	TRBJ2-7	CSATDRGYSYEQYF	TGCAGTGCAACGGACAGGGGATACTCCTACGAGCAGTACTTC